A selection of T cell receptor beta chains follows, all from one sample in a study of blood T cell repertoires in COVID-19. This table comes from immunoSEQ multiplex PCR, and its TCRdb copy is limited to in-frame clones, with some not included. The sample has approximately 97,000 clones, just over 90% seen once; the top ten hold approximately 1.5%. Sequenced: peripheral blood. The receptors here all came from a man aged 55-75 years with acute or convalescent COVID-19. Each CDR3 is given with its conserved first and last residue. The D gene is left open where the match is weak. Clone size, where shown, is once, few, many, or a class for clones that have expanded.

d_call	v_call	j_call	clone_size	cdr3_nt	cdr3_aa
-	TRBV5-1	TRBJ2-7	-	TGCGCCAGCAGACTCGGGGGTCCGGGTGTATACGAGCAGTACTTC	CASRLGGPGVYEQYF
TRBD1	TRBV18	TRBJ1-1	-	TGTGCCAGCTCAGGATCGGGACAGGGTGATTTCGCTGGGGCTTTCTTT	CASSGSGQGDFAGAFF
-	TRBV3-1/TRBV3-2	TRBJ1-5	-	TGTGCCAGCAGCCTGGGGGGGGATCAGCCCCAGCATTTT	CASSLGGDQPQHF
TRBD1	TRBV28	TRBJ1-5	-	TGTGCCAGCAGCCGAACAGGGGTAGGCAATCAGCCCCAGCATTTT	CASSRTGVGNQPQHF
TRBD1	TRBV4-1	TRBJ2-3	-	TGCGCCAGCAGCCTGTCGGGGACAGGGCCAACAGATACGCAGTATTTT	CASSLSGTGPTDTQYF
TRBD1	TRBV30	TRBJ1-6	-	TGTGCCTGGAGTAGGGGGCTGGTCTCACCCCTCCACTTT	CAWSRGLVSPLHF
-	TRBV5-4	TRBJ1-5	-	TGTGCCAGCAGCCCGGCCCCGGGGTATAGCAATCAGCCCCAGCATTTT	CASSPAPGYSNQPQHF
TRBD1	TRBV9	TRBJ2-5	-	TGTGCCAGCAGCTCGGCCGGACAGGGGGTGAAGACCCAGTACTTC	CASSSAGQGVKTQYF
-	TRBV2	TRBJ2-2	-	TGTGCCAGCAGAGTCGACAGTACTAACACCGGGGAGCTGTTTTTT	CASRVDSTNTGELFF
-	TRBV30	TRBJ1-4	-	TGTGCCTGGAGTCCCGACTCACTGGCTGAAAAACTGTTTTTT	CAWSPDSLAEKLFF
TRBD2	TRBV29-1	TRBJ2-2	-	TGCAGCGTTTCTAGCGGGGGGTCCTCCGGGGAGCTGTTTTTT	CSVSSGGSSGELFF
TRBD1	TRBV18	TRBJ1-6	-	TGTGCCAGCTCACTCGGACAGGGCAAATCACCCCTCCACTTT	CASSLGQGKSPLHF
TRBD1	TRBV11-3	TRBJ2-2	-	TGTGCCAGCAGCCGGACAGGGGGCGGAGGGGGCACCGGGGAGCTGTTTTTT	CASSRTGGGGGTGELFF
-	TRBV5-8	TRBJ1-3	-	TGTGCCAGCAGCTTGCGTTTCCGCTCTGGAAACACCATATATTTT	CASSLRFRSGNTIYF
-	TRBV21-1	TRBJ1-1	-	TGTGCCAGCAGCACGGGAGAGGCTTTCTTT	CASSTGEAFF
-	TRBV5-1	TRBJ1-3	-	TGCGCCAGCAGCTTGGCCCCAAACTCTGGAAACACCATATATTTT	CASSLAPNSGNTIYF
TRBD1	TRBV19	TRBJ1-1	-	TGTGCCAGTAGTATTGGACAGGGGTGGAACACTGAAGCTTTCTTT	CASSIGQGWNTEAFF
-	TRBV10-1	TRBJ1-5	-	TGCGCCAGCAGTGAGTCGACTGGACAGCCCCAGCATTTT	CASSESTGQPQHF
-	TRBV7-9	TRBJ2-2	-	TGTGCCAGCAGCGCCGGGCAGGGAGGTAGCGGGGAGCTGTTTTTT	CASSAGQGGSGELFF
-	TRBV6-5	TRBJ1-2	-	TGTGCCAGCAACGGGGGGACTAACTATGGCTACACCTTC	CASNGGTNYGYTF
TRBD1	TRBV5-1	TRBJ1-5	once	TGCGCCAGCAGCTTGGATGCAGGGGGCAATCAGCCCCGGCATTTT	CASSLDAGGNQPRHF
-	TRBV27	TRBJ1-1	once	TGTGCCAGCAGTCGACCGACTGGGAGCACTGAAGCTTTCTTT	CASSRPTGSTEAFF
-	TRBV6-6	TRBJ1-5	-	TGTGCCAGCAGCTATCGGGGTCGCCTAGATCAGCCCCAGCATTTT	CASSYRGRLDQPQHF
-	TRBV2	TRBJ2-1	-	TGTGCCAGCAGACCCGACGGGTACAATGAGCAGTTCTTC	CASRPDGYNEQFF
-	TRBV12-5	TRBJ1-2	once	TGTGCTAGTGGTTTGTCACAAAACTATGGCTACACCTTC	CASGLSQNYGYTF
-	TRBV5-5	TRBJ2-2	-	TGTGCCAGCAGCCCGTACACCGGGGAGCTGTTTTTT	CASSPYTGELFF
TRBD2	TRBV3-1/TRBV3-2	TRBJ2-2	once	TGTGCCAGCAGCGCCATAGTGGTAGCGGGTAACACCGGGGAGCTGTTTTTT	CASSAIVVAGNTGELFF